This T cell receptor (beta chain) derives from a study of shared clonotypes between healthy human individuals. Sequencing was performed with immunoSEQ multiplex PCR; in TCRdb, only in-frame clones are kept and a portion is missing. The sample carries about 2.3 million clones, 85% to 95% recorded once. Per germline, CDR1 MNHEY and CDR2 SMNVEV (reference sequence). The CDR3 runs to 15 residues. The V and J ends lost 6 bases and 7 bases, in that order; junction bases with no gene match: 14. The sequencing input was naive CD4+ T cells from PBMCs. The sample's subset: CD45RA+ positively selected. V is TRBV27 and J is TRBJ2-5, with TRBD2 identical over 7 bases. The TCR was taken from a man younger than 30 in good health. Some clones in this sample may be carry-over from other donors' samples. The CDR3 DNA follows: TGTGCCAGCAGGCCCTCGGGTGGCGGGAGAGGGACCCAGTACTTC. As protein: CASRPSGGGRGTQYF.